The 19 T cell receptor beta chains reported below all come from one sample, sequenced in a study of blood T cell repertoires in COVID-19. Clones were read by immunoSEQ multiplex PCR, and TCRdb kept only the in-frame ones, dropping some. The sample yields tens of thousands of clones, about 84% seen once. Sequencing used peripheral blood. These receptors originate from a woman aged 70-85 years with acute or convalescent COVID-19.

The chain employs TRBV3-1 (or the pseudogene TRBV3-2) and TRBJ1-1; D unresolved. Germline CDR1 reads LGHDT; CDR2 reads YNNKEL (reference sequence). CDR3 length: 15 residues. Trimming cost V 5 bases and J 2 bases, with 15 bases left between them. The CDR3 sequence is CASSARGRLNTEAFF. Here the CDR3 DNA reads TGTGCCAGCAGCGCCCGAGGGAGGTTAAACACTGAAGCTTTCTTT.

The rearrangement joins TRBV9 to TRBJ1-3; D gene ambiguous. CDR3 length: 15 amino acids. The V and J ends lost 4 bases and 1 base respectively, with 12 bases between them. Per the germline V gene, CDR1 is SGDLS and CDR2 is YYNGEE. DNA of the CDR3: TGTGCCAGCAGCCCGCACGCGGGTTCTGGAAACACCATATATTTT. Translation gives CASSPHAGSGNTIYF.

This clone was counted once. In nucleotides, the CDR3 is TGTGCCAGCAGTTATCAGGGACAGGGCTCCTACGAGCAGTACGTC. It yields the protein CASSYQGQGSYEQYV. V usage is TRBV6-9 and J usage is TRBJ2-7, with 9 nucleotides matching TRBD1. CDR3 length: 15 residues. Per the germline V gene, CDR1 is MNHGY and CDR2 is SVAAGI. The V segment lost 2 bases and the J segment 0 bases; nucleotides outside the gene matches: 2.

The CDR3 DNA follows: TGTGCCACCGGGGACAGCGACACCGGGGAGCTGTTTTTT. Amino acid sequence: CATGDSDTGELFF. The V and J genes are TRBV19 and TRBJ2-2; 7 bases align to TRBD1. Per germline, CDR1 LNHDA and CDR2 SQIVND (reference sequence). CDR3 size: 13 residues. Germline trimming cut 10 bases from V and 3 bases from J; bases unmatched to any gene: 5.

The chain employs TRBV11-3 and TRBJ2-5, with TRBD2 as a possible D gene (6 bases). The germline CDR1 and CDR2 sequences are SGHNT and YENEEA. CDR3 length: 15 amino acids. Between the trimmed V and J ends, which lost 4 bases and 4 bases, there was a span of 16 bases. The CDR3 DNA follows: TGTGCCAGCAGCTCGGGCGGGGCCGGGGGAGAGACCCAGTACTTC. This encodes CASSSGGAGGETQYF.

This sequence joins TRBV11-3 and TRBJ1-1; a weak D match, TRBD1 (5 bases). Trimming removed 5 bases from V and 1 base from J, with 14 bases in between. CDR1 SGHNT and CDR2 YENEEA come from the germline V gene. The CDR3 has 15 amino acids. CDR3 DNA: TGTGCCAGCAGCCCTGAAGCCGGGGGGAACACTGAAGCTTTCTTT. Residues: CASSPEAGGNTEAFF.

This clone was counted once. This chain uses TRBV6-5 with TRBJ1-2; TRBD1 matches at 8 bases. Germline loops: CDR1 MNHEY, CDR2 SVGAGI. The V gene end was trimmed by 1 base and the J gene end by 1 base; junction bases not matched to a gene: 2. This CDR3 spans 15 amino acids. Written as DNA, the CDR3 is TGTGCCAGCAGTTACTTTGGACAGGGTAACTATGGCTACACCTTC. Encoded protein: CASSYFGQGNYGYTF.

This clone came up once. V and J are TRBV24-1 and TRBJ2-3, with D perhaps TRBD1 (5 bases). Germline V CDR1 and CDR2: KGHDR, SFDVKD. This CDR3 comprises 14 residues. V was pared by 5 bases and J by 0 bases, with 8 bases between. The CDR3 nucleotides read TGTGCCACCAGTGGGGGCTTCAGCACAGATACGCAGTATTTT. This sequence encodes CATSGGFSTDTQYF.

The J gene is TRBJ1-1, the V gene TRBV15; 7 nucleotides line up with TRBD1. Unmatched junction bases numbered 1, after V lost 0 bases and J lost 0 bases. The CDR3 is 15 residues long. CDR1 LNHNV and CDR2 YYDKDF come from the germline V gene (reference sequence). The CDR3 region has the DNA TGTGCCACCAGCAGAGATCAGGGGGTGAACACTGAAGCTTTCTTT. Its translation is CATSRDQGVNTEAFF.

V gene TRBV6-5 combines with J gene TRBJ2-3, with TRBD2 matching over 7 bases. This CDR3 contains 14 residues. V trimming: 3 bases; J trimming: 4 bases; junction bases outside the gene matches: 4. Germline assignment: CDR1 MNHEY and CDR2 SVGAGI. The CDR3 nucleotides read TGTGCCAGCAGTTATACCCTAGCGGCAGATACGCAGTATTTT. Residues: CASSYTLAADTQYF.

This clone was counted a few times. The chain is built from TRBV27 and TRBJ1-6, with 10 bases matching TRBD1. V lost 6 bases to trimming and J lost 10 bases; unmatched junction nucleotides: 3. This CDR3 is 13 amino acids long. The V gene's germline CDR1 is MNHEY and CDR2 SMNVEV (reference sequence). The CDR3 bases are TGTGCCAGCAGGTGGACAGGGGGATCACCCCTCCACTTT. It translates to CASRWTGGSPLHF.

V gene TRBV24-1 combines with J gene TRBJ1-2; 7 bases line up with TRBD1. CDR3 size: 17 residues. Trimming removed 5 bases from V and 1 base from J; junction bases left unmatched: 12. Germline values: CDR1 KGHDR, CDR2 SFDVKD. The CDR3 bases are TGTGCCACCAGTGCCTGGGACAGCATTCGCCTTAACTATGGCTACACCTTC. It encodes CATSAWDSIRLNYGYTF.

J is TRBJ1-5 and V is TRBV11-3; 7 bases fit TRBD1. CDR3 length equals 17 residues. Per germline, CDR1 SGHNT and CDR2 YENEEA. Trimming at V came to 6 bases and at J to 7 bases, leaving 18 bases not matched to a gene. The CDR3 region is CASSSNWAGGLWQPQHF. The CDR3 nucleotides read TGTGCCAGCAGTTCGAACTGGGCAGGGGGACTTTGGCAGCCCCAGCATTTT.

This clone was recorded once. The J gene is TRBJ2-2, the V gene TRBV5-4; D might be TRBD2 (5 bases). The V gene's germline CDR1 is SGHNT and CDR2 YYREEE (reference sequence). The CDR3 is made up of 15 amino acids. Trimming removed 2 bases at V and 4 bases at J, with 12 bases between. CDR3 in DNA: TGTGCCAGCAGCTTATCATTAGGAGGCACCGGGGAGCTGTTTTTT. As protein: CASSLSLGGTGELFF.

The chain employs TRBV5-4 and TRBJ2-7; TRBD2 might be the D (6 bases). This CDR3 is 14 amino acids long. Trimming removed 1 base from V and 4 bases from J, with 12 bases in between. Germline V gene data show CDR1 as SGHNT and CDR2 as YYREEE (reference sequence). CDR3 protein: CASSLRESGYEQYV. DNA of the CDR3: TGTGCCAGCAGCTTGCGGGAGTCCGGGTACGAGCAGTACGTC.

The CDR3 loop is CASSLKQGVRGSLHF. The DNA of the CDR3 is TGTGCCAGCAGTTTAAAGCAGGGGGTTAGGGGGTCCCTCCACTTT. V gene TRBV28 combines with J gene TRBJ1-6; TRBD1 matches 7 bases. Germline values: CDR1 MDHEN, CDR2 SYDVKM. The CDR3 has 15 amino acids. V was pared by 2 bases and J by 14 bases, with 12 bases of the junction left unmatched.

This clone has a single count. The J gene is TRBJ2-1, the V gene TRBV6-5; D is unresolved. Germline loops: CDR1 MNHEY, CDR2 SVGAGI. V was clipped by 5 bases and J by 4 bases, with 15 bases between them. This CDR3 contains 15 residues. The CDR3 sequence is CASSQQFSTYNEQFF. CDR3 in DNA: TGTGCCAGCAGTCAACAGTTTAGTACATACAATGAGCAGTTCTTC.

The chain has TRBV7-6 and TRBJ2-3; 10 bases are shared with TRBD2. After removal of 5 bases from V and 1 base from J, the junction contained 3 bases not matched to a gene. Looked up from germline, CDR1 is SGHVS and CDR2 is FNYEAQ. The CDR3 extends over 15 amino acids. The CDR3 protein is CASSGLAGGTDTQYF. The CDR3 DNA sequence: TGTGCCAGCAGCGGGCTAGCGGGGGGCACAGATACGCAGTATTTT.

This chain links TRBV11-3 with TRBJ2-5; D unresolved. This CDR3 is 14 amino acids long. Germline CDR1 and CDR2: SGHNT and YENEEA. V was clipped by 1 base and J by 5 bases, with 11 bases between them. The CDR3 is CASSLGRGTETQYF. CDR3 DNA sequence: TGTGCCAGCAGCTTAGGGCGAGGAACCGAGACCCAGTACTTC.